This T cell receptor beta chain comes out of a study of graft-versus-host responses after intestinal transplantation (dated by TCRdb to about 2021). The study in broad terms: The transplants that recipients got were multivisceral, liver-intestinal, or isolated intestinal. After intestinal transplantation, graft-versus-host and host-versus-graft alloreactive T cell clones in the graft, circulation and bone marrow were tracked using bulk TCR-beta CDR3 sequencing. To identify alloreactive clones, pre-transplant mixed lymphocyte reaction products were sequenced and then compared with unstimulated pre-transplant donor and recipient T cells. A peak of at least 4% donor T cells among recipient peripheral blood mononuclear cells was the definition used for donor T cell macrochimerism. Every recipient was given anti-thymocyte globulin induction, then maintenance tacrolimus and steroids for two to three years. Of the roughly 24 intestinal transplant recipients enrolled in the cohort, one of whom was a retransplant, a few patients without pretransplant specimens were excluded. Rather than being sequenced by the commercial service, samples from three later patients were sequenced in-house on an Illumina MiSeq and processed with MiXCR. The investigation overall reported the following: Conclusions were limited by the relatively low number and heterogeneity of intestinal transplant patients. GvH clones were detected in recipient bone marrow, and some appeared earlier in ileal mucosa or blood, consistent with an intestinal mucosal origin. Early after transplant, declines in HvG clones were associated with peak levels of circulating GvH clones. In patients with donor T cell macrochimerism, the allografts had high GvH to HvG T cell clonal ratios.

The method behind the library was the immunoSEQ multiplex PCR assay. In most patients, genomic DNA was isolated using the Qiagen DNeasy Blood and Tissue Kit and sent frozen to Adaptive Biotechnologies for TCR sequencing. Adaptive Biotechnologies carried out high-throughput TCR-beta CDR3 sequencing of genomic DNA for most patients. In the source study's methods: TCR sequencing data for over 15 patients were retrieved from Adaptive's ImmunoSEQ software; a few other patients were processed with MiXCR and VDJtools. To correct CD4 versus CD8 sorting errors, sequences present in both subsets at a frequency ratio below 5:1 were removed. CDR3 nucleotide sequences shared between donor and recipient were removed because the origin of such sequences could not be assigned. To be classed as alloreactive, a clone needed at least 2-fold expansion over unstimulated cells and a minimum CFSE-low frequency of 0.002% (template counts) or 0.001% (read counts). A clone was considered mappable if detected in the sequenced pre-transplant spleen, lymph node, or MLR CFSE-low populations of the donor or recipient. Cumulative frequency of alloreactive clones was calculated as a percentage of all sequences weighted by copy number. This is the immuneACCESS table as TCRdb keeps it, with only in-frame sequences that have V and J called. A part of the clones is gone; compared with another copy, unresolved V genes explain less than half, and the rest is unexplained. Clone size and the V and J calls come from that table; the DNA yielded D and trimming. Recorded for this sample are some 140,000 clones; 85% to 95% of them occurred a single time. The top ten clones comprise around 0.2% of the sample.

About this clone itself: Its antigen target is currently unknown. One base away there is no much larger clone; base qualities are not given.

Interpreted using the paper, the time point label stands for: cells obtained before transplantation from donor or recipient. CD3+CD4+ and CD3+CD8+ populations were FACS-sorted from unstimulated pre-transplant donor and recipient cells taken from spleen or lymph nodes. V loses 3 bases of germline sequence and J loses 1 base, and the interval between the two ends is 3 bases. Per the germline V gene (reference sequence), SEHNR is the CDR1 and FQNEAQ is the CDR2. The CDR3 holds 12 amino acids from the cysteine to the phenylalanine. Kept here is only the CDR3 DNA, which spans 36 bases and is read in frame from base 1.

The chain joins TRBV7-9 to TRBJ1-1, with no D gene named confidently. This receptor was identified in a human donor who received an intestinal transplant. The source was unstimulated CD4+ T cells sorted from spleen or lymph node cells, collected before intestinal transplant. The sequenced DNA: TGTGCCAGCAGCTTCTGGAACACTGAAGCTTTCTTT. Its protein is CASSFWNTEAFF.